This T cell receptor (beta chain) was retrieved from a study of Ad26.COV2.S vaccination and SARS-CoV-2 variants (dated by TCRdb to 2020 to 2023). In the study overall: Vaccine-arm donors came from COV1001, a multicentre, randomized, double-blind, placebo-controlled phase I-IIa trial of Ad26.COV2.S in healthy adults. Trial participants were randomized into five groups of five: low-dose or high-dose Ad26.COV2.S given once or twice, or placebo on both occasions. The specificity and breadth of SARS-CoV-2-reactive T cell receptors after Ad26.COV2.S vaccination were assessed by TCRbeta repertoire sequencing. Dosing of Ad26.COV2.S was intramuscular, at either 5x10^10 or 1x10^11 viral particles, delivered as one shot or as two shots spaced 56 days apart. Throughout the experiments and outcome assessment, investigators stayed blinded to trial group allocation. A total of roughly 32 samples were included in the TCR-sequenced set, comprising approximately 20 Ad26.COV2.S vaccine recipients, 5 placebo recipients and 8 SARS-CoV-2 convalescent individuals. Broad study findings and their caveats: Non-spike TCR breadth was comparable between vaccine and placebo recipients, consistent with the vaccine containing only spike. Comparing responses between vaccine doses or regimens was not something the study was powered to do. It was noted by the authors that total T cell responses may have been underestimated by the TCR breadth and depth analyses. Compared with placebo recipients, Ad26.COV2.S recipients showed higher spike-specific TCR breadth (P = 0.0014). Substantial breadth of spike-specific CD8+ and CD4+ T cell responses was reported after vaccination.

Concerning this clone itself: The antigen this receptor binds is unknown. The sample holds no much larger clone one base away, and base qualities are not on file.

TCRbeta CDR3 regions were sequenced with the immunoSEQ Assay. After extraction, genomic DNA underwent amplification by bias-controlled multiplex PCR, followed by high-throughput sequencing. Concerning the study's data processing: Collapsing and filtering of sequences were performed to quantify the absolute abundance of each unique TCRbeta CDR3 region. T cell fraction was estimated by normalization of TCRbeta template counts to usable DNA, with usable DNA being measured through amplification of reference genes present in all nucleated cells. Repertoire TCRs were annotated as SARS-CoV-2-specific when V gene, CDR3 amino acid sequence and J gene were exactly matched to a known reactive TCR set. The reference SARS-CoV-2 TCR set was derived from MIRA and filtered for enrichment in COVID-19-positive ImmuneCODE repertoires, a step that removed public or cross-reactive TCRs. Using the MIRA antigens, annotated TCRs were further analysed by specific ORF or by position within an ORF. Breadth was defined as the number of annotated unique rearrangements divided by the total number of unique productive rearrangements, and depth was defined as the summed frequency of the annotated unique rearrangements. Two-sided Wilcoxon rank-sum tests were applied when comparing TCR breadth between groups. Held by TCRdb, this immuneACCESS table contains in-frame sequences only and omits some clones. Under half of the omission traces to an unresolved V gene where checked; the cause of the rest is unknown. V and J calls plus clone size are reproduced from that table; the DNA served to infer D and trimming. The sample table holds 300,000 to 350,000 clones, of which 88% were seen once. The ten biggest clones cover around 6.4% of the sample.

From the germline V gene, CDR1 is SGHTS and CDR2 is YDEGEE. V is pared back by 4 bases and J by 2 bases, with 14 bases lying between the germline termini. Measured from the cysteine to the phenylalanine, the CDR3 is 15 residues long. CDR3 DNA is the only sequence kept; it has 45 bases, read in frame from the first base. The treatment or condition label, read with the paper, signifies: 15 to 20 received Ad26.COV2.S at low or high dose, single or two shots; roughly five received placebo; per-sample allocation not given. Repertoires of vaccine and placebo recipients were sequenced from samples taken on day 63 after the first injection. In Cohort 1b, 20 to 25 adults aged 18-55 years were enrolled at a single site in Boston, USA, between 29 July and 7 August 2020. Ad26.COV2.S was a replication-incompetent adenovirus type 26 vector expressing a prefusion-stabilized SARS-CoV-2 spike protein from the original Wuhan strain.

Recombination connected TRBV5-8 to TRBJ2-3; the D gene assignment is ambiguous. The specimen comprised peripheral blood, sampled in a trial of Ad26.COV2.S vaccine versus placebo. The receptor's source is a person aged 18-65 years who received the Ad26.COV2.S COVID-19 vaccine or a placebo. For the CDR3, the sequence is CASSPWTGDTDTQYF. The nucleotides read TGTGCCAGCAGCCCATGGACCGGAGACACAGATACGCAGTATTTT.